A single sample is the source of the 27 T cell receptor beta chains below, sequenced in a study of post-analysis software for immune sequencing data. Findings and caveats of the study: Patients showed TRBV5-6, TRBV5-1 and TRBV20-1 among a few TRBV segments more frequent than in controls.

These receptors are not linked to any known antigen. The library was made from cDNA and included unique molecular identifiers. TCRdb processed the PCR reads anew with MiXCR; each CDR3 protein has one entry. The sample carries about 200,000 distinct CDR3 sequences, around 29% recorded once. The sequenced material came from blood. Receptor source: a girl under 18 with multiple sclerosis.

This clonotype was counted many times. This chain uses TRBV29-1 with TRBJ1-2; perhaps TRBD1 as D (5 bases). V lost 0 bases to trimming and J lost 8 bases, with 13 bases between them. CDR1 and CDR2 (germline): SQVTM, ANQGSEA. The CDR3 sequence is 13 residues long. The CDR3 DNA reads as TGCAGCGTTGAAGATAACAGGCTCAGAGGCTACACCTTC. It encodes CSVEDNRLRGYTF.

As for this clonotype: A single base separates this from a much larger clone, so it may be a read error. The rearrangement joins TRBV7-2 to TRBJ1-2; 7 bases agree with TRBD1. Germline lookup yields CDR1 SGHTA and CDR2 FQGNSA. The CDR3 is 13 amino acids. CDR3 protein: CASSPDRRNGHTF. Here the CDR3 DNA reads TGTGCCAGCAGCCCGGACAGGCGGAATGGCCACACCTTC.

The J gene is TRBJ2-7, the V gene TRBV20-1; 8 bases line up with TRBD1. Germline CDR1 is DFQATT and CDR2 is SNEGSKA (reference sequence). V was clipped by 0 bases and J by 2 bases; unmatched bases: 15. CDR3 size: 18 residues. CDR3 region: CSARDVTRQGTATYEQYF. CDR3 sequence (DNA): TGCAGTGCTAGAGATGTCACCCGACAGGGGACCGCTACCTACGAGCAGTACTTC.

This clonotype was detected many times. The genes are TRBV7-9 and TRBJ1-2; perhaps TRBD1 as D (5 bases). This CDR3 spans 12 amino acids. Trimming cost V 3 bases and J 5 bases, with 7 bases left between them. Germline V gene lookup returns CDR1 SEHNR and CDR2 FQNEAQ (reference sequence). DNA for the CDR3: TGTGCCAGCAGCTTTACAGGATATGGCTACACCTTC. Its protein is CASSFTGYGYTF. Together with reference TRBV7-9 and TRBJ1-2, the CDR3 gives the full variable domain: DTGVSQNPRHKITKRGQNVTFRCDPISEHNRLYWYRQTLGQGPEFLTYFQNEAQLEKSRLLSDRFSAERPKGSFSTLEIQRTEQGDSAMYLCASSFTGYGYTFGSGTRLTVV.

This clonotype was seen a few times. V and J are TRBV12-3 or TRBV12-4 and TRBJ1-1, with a possible D match to TRBD1 (5 bases). This CDR3 has 14 amino acids. Trimming cost V 5 bases and J 4 bases, with 14 bases left between them. CDR3 sequence reads: CASSPRGDSTEAFF. The CDR3 DNA follows: TGTGCCAGCAGTCCTCGGGGCGATAGCACTGAAGCTTTCTTT.

This clonotype was observed many times. The chain uses TRBV11-2 and TRBJ2-3; perhaps D is TRBD1 or TRBD2 (5 bases each). The CDR3 is 17 residues long. Trimming pared 5 bases from V and 3 bases from J, leaving 21 bases between. The germline V gene has CDR1 SGHAT and CDR2 FQNNGV. DNA of the CDR3: TGTGCCAGCAGCCCACCTTGGGGGACGCCCCTGACAGATACGCAGTATTTT. Translation: CASSPPWGTPLTDTQYF.

As for this clonotype: A much larger clonotype is one base distant, so this may be a read error. The J gene is TRBJ2-5, the V gene TRBV14; 9 nucleotides align to TRBD1. Near its end, the DNA agrees better with TRBJ2-7, so the J call may be wrong. There are 15 residues in the CDR3. CDR1 is SGHDN and CDR2 is FVKESK in the germline V gene. The CDR3 DNA reads TGTGCCAACAGCCAAGCACAGGGGGCTGGCAACGAGCAGTACTTC. It encodes CANSQAQGAGNEQYF.

The chain joins TRBV25-1 to TRBJ2-5; no clear D gene. The CDR3 totals 10 residues. CDR1 is MGHDK, CDR2 SYGVNS, per germline. V was trimmed by 8 bases and J by 2 bases, leaving 3 bases between them. The chain's CDR3 is CASLQETQYF. CDR3 nucleotides: TGTGCCAGCCTACAAGAGACCCAGTACTTC. Using reference TRBV25-1 and TRBJ2-5 for the parts outside the CDR3, the full variable domain is EADIYQTPRYLVIGTGKKITLECSQTMGHDKMYWYQQDPGMELHLIHYSYGVNSTEKGDLSSESTVSRIRTEHFPLTLESARPSHTSQYLCASLQETQYFGPGTRLLVL.

This clonotype came up many times. The chain combines TRBV7-2 with TRBJ2-1; TRBD2 might be the D (5 bases). Germline V gene sequence: CDR1 SGHTA, CDR2 FQGNSA. Trimming took off 5 bases at V and 4 bases at J, with 12 bases between the two ends. This CDR3 contains 14 residues. The CDR3 DNA sequence: TGTGCCAGCAGCAAACACAAGCGGTACAATGAGCAGTTCTTC. Its translation is CASSKHKRYNEQFF.

J is TRBJ2-5 and V is TRBV29-1, with D perhaps being TRBD1 or TRBD2 (5 bases each). With 8 bases removed from V and 2 bases from J, the gap between germline ends came to 24 bases. Germline-derived CDR1 and CDR2 are SQVTM and ANQGSEA. This CDR3 spans 16 amino acids. CDR3 protein: CSTRGFGLASQETQYF. DNA of the CDR3: TGCAGCACACGGGGCTTTGGGTTAGCCAGTCAAGAGACCCAGTACTTC.

This clonotype was picked up many times. The rearrangement uses TRBV27 and TRBJ1-2, with D unclear. In germline, CDR1 is MNHEY, CDR2 SMNVEV (reference sequence). Between the trimmed V and J ends, which lost 2 bases and 0 bases, there was a span of 13 bases. The CDR3 is 16 residues long. For the CDR3, the DNA is TGTGCCAGCAGTTTAGGGAAGGGAAGAGCTAACTATGGCTACACCTTC. This encodes CASSLGKGRANYGYTF.

This clonotype was seen a handful of times. The chain has TRBV29-1 and TRBJ1-1, with a tentative D call TRBD1 (5 bases). Germline loops: CDR1 SQVTM, CDR2 ANQGSEA. This CDR3 is 12 amino acids long. Between the trimmed V and J ends, which lost 4 bases and 2 bases, there was a span of 8 bases. CDR3: CSVAGLNTEAFF. CDR3 DNA: TGCAGCGTTGCAGGGCTAAACACTGAAGCTTTCTTT.

Remarks on this clonotype: This could be a read error, since a much larger clone is one nucleotide away. The genes are TRBV5-1 and TRBJ2-7; 12 positions match TRBD2. Germline V gene data show CDR1 as SGHRS and CDR2 as YFSETQ. V dropped 8 bases and J dropped 4; count of bases not matched to a gene: 10. The CDR3 has 15 residues. The CDR3 region is CASSLTSGSMYEQYF. The DNA for the CDR3 is TGCGCCAGTAGCCTGACTAGCGGGAGTATGTACGAGCAGTACTTC.

The rearrangement uses TRBV5-1 and TRBJ2-7, with D perhaps TRBD1 (5 bases). The CDR3 consists of 14 residues. V shed 0 bases and J shed 1 base, with 8 bases lying between them. In germline, CDR1 is SGHRS, CDR2 YFSETQ. The CDR3 loop is CASSLVGPSYEQYF. The CDR3 nucleotides read TGCGCCAGCAGCTTGGTGGGGCCTTCCTACGAGCAGTACTTC.

Of note for this clonotype: This clone may be a read error of a much larger clone one base away. This chain links TRBV15 with TRBJ1-2, with a tentative D call TRBD1 (6 bases). Germline V gene lookup returns CDR1 LNHNV and CDR2 YYDKDF (reference sequence). The CDR3 has 16 amino acids. The CDR3 protein is CATSRGFPDRHYGYIF. CDR3 coding DNA: TGTGCCACCAGCAGAGGATTCCCCGACAGGCACTATGGCTACATCTTC.

Regarding this clonotype: Compared with germline, one end of the junction differs, possibly owing to a read error. V gene TRBV9 combines with J gene TRBJ2-1; D unresolved. The V gene's germline CDR1 is SGDLS and CDR2 YYNGEE. The CDR3 is 18 amino acids. The CDR3 DNA follows: TGTGCCAGCAGCGTCCTCCCAATAGTCGGCCAATCCTGCAATGAGCAGTTCTTC. Translating it yields CASSVLPIVGQSCNEQFF. Looking up the rest from reference TRBV9 and TRBJ2-1 gives the full variable domain: DSGVTQTPKHLITATGQRVTLRCSPRSGDLSVYWYQQSLDQGLQFLIQYYNGEERAKGNILERFSAQQFPDLHSELNLSSLELGDSALYFCASSVLPIVGQSCNEQFFGPGTRLTVL.

In regard to this clonotype: One base away lies a much larger clone, so this may be a sequencing read error. The J gene is TRBJ2-7, the V gene TRBV3-1; either TRBD1 or TRBD2 may supply D (5 bases each). The CDR3 contains 15 residues. CDR1 and CDR2 (germline): LGHDT, YNNKEL (reference sequence). Trimming left V 2 bases short and J 0 bases short, with 11 bases between. Here the CDR3 reads CASSQPGGGSYEQYF. CDR3 nucleotide sequence: TGTGCCAGCAGCCAACCGGGTGGGGGCTCCTACGAGCAGTACTTC.

This clonotype has ten or more counts. The gene calls are TRBV4-2 and TRBJ1-2; unclear D gene. In germline, CDR1 is LGHNA, CDR2 YNFKEQ. V gave up 1 base and J gave up 7 bases, with 16 bases separating them. This CDR3 comprises 15 residues. The CDR3 DNA reads TGTGCCAGCAGCCAAGCCGGGCGGGATTTCGGTGGCTACACCTTC. This sequence encodes CASSQAGRDFGGYTF.

A single count supports this clonotype. V and J are TRBV3-1 and TRBJ1-1, with D perhaps matching TRBD1 (5 bases). Per germline, CDR1 LGHDT and CDR2 YNNKEL (reference sequence). V was clipped by 3 bases and J by 5 bases, with 16 bases between them. The CDR3 totals 15 residues. The CDR3 spells CASSQLSGGGTEAFF. The DNA of the CDR3 is TGTGCCAGCAGCCAGCTCTCGGGCGGGGGGACTGAAGCTTTCTTT. The full variable domain, completed using reference TRBV3-1 and TRBJ1-1, is DTAVSQTPKYLVTQMGNDKSIKCEQNLGHDTMYWYKQDSKKFLKIMFSYNNKELIINETVPNRFSPKSPDKAHLNLHINSLELGDSAVYFCASSQLSGGGTEAFFGQGTRLTVV.

The sample holds a few counts of this clonotype. The V and J genes are TRBV5-1 and TRBJ2-7; D ambiguous. The CDR3 totals 13 residues. V was trimmed by 5 bases and J by 6 bases, leaving 15 bases between them. The germline V gene encodes CDR1 SGHRS and CDR2 YFSETQ. The CDR3 DNA sequence: TGCGCCAGCAGTTCCTCGGGCCACCTCGAGCAGTACTTC. Its protein product is CASSSSGHLEQYF.

Note on this clonotype: Possible read error: a much larger clone is one base away. V gene TRBV4-1 combines with J gene TRBJ2-3, with D perhaps given as TRBD1 or TRBD2 (5 bases each). CDR1 is MGHRA, CDR2 YSYEKL, per germline. CDR3 length: 13 residues. CDR3 region: CASNQVGADTQYF. In nucleotides, the CDR3 is TGCGCCAGCAACCAAGTGGGGGCAGATACGCAGTATTTT.

This clonotype occurred once. J is TRBJ2-7 and V is TRBV11-1; 9 positions match TRBD1. Germline lookup yields CDR1 SGHAT and CDR2 FQDESV (reference sequence). The V gene end was trimmed by 6 bases and the J gene end by 3 bases; junction bases not matched to a gene: 6. The CDR3 extends over 14 amino acids. The CDR3 bases are TGTGCCAGCAGTCGGACAGGGGTTGGCTACGAGCAGTACTTC. Its translation: CASSRTGVGYEQYF. Based on the CDR3 plus reference TRBV11-1 and TRBJ2-7, the full variable domain is EAEVAQSPRYKITEKSQAVAFWCDPISGHATLYWYRQILGQGPELLVQFQDESVVDDSQLPKDRFSAERLKGVDSTLKIQPAELGDSAMYLCASSRTGVGYEQYFGPGTRLTVT.

A note on this clonotype: This may arise from a read error, as a much more abundant clone is one base away. The chain links TRBV4-1 to TRBJ1-2, with a weak D call TRBD1 (6 bases). The CDR3 is made up of 13 amino acids. Germline V gene data show CDR1 as MGHRA and CDR2 as YSYEKL. DNA for the CDR3: TGCGCCAGCAGCCAAGGAGGGGGTTGGGGCTACATCTTC. As protein: CASSQGGGWGYIF.

J is TRBJ1-5 and V is TRBV6-5, with D unresolved. The ends were cut back, 7 bases at V and 3 bases at J, with 13 bases in the middle. Per germline, CDR1 MNHEY and CDR2 SVGAGI. This CDR3 spans 14 amino acids. DNA for the CDR3: TGTGCCAGCAACAAGGCAGGCCCCAATCAGCCCCAGCATTTT. Its translation: CASNKAGPNQPQHF.

This clonotype was counted many times. The chain couples TRBV11-2 to TRBJ2-1, with D tentatively TRBD2 (5 bases). V shed 5 bases and J shed 8 bases, with 16 bases lying between them. There are 14 residues in the CDR3. Germline values: CDR1 SGHAT, CDR2 FQNNGV. The CDR3 spells CASSPPRRTHEQFF. DNA of the CDR3: TGTGCCAGCAGCCCCCCGAGGAGGACGCATGAGCAGTTCTTC.

The gene calls are TRBV18 and TRBJ2-7; TRBD2 aligns across 7 bases. Trimming at V came to 4 bases and at J to 6 bases, leaving 12 bases not matched to a gene. Germline V lookup: CDR1 KGHSH, CDR2 LQKENI. CDR3 length: 15 amino acids. As DNA, the CDR3 is TGTGCCAGCTCACTCGGACTAGACGGGGGAGGCGAGCAGTACTTC. Its protein product is CASSLGLDGGGEQYF.

This clonotype was picked up a small number of times. The chain is built from TRBV2 and TRBJ2-7; 8 bases map to TRBD2. J lost 2 bases, V lost 4 bases, and 4 bases had no gene match. The germline V gene encodes CDR1 SNHLY and CDR2 FYNNEI. This CDR3 is 14 amino acids long. CDR3 in DNA: TGTGCCAGCAGTGGGGGACTAGGGACCTACGAGCAGTACTTC. It codes for CASSGGLGTYEQYF.